This TCR beta chain was captured by sequencing in a study of tumor and adjacent non-tumor tissue in lung cancer. The overall study: Each sample yielded a few million productive TCRbeta reads on average.

Three rounds of nested PCR, following a modified ARM-PCR protocol, produced the TCRbeta library. TCRdb ran MiXCR on the multiplex PCR reads and lists one entry per CDR3 protein. Of more than 75,000 distinct CDR3 sequences in the sample, around 70% were seen once. This clonotype appeared a single time. One base away lies a much larger clone, so this may be a sequencing read error. The template was RNA from unsorted bulk tissue. Germline assignment: CDR1 MDHEN and CDR2 SYDVKM. The CDR3 is made up of 13 amino acids. The source is a woman aged 70-85 years with non-small cell lung cancer. Specimen: lung tumor tissue. V and J are TRBV28 and TRBJ2-2; D unclear. The CDR3 coding sequence is TGTGCCAGCAGTATCTTGAACACCGAGGAGCTGTTTTTT. Its translation: CASSILNTEELFF.